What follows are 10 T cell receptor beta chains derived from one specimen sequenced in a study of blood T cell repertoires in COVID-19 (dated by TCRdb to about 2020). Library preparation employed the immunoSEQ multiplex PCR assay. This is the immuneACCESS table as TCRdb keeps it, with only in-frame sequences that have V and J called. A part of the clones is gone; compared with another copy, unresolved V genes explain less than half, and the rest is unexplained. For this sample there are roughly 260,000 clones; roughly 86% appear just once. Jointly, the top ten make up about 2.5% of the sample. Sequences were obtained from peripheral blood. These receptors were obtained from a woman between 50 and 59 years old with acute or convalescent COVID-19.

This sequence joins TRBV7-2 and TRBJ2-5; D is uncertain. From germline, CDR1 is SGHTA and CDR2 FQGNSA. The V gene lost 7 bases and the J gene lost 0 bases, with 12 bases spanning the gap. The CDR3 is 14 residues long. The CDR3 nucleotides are TGTGCCAGCACCCTAGACCTGTACCAAGAGACCCAGTACTTC. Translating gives CASTLDLYQETQYF.

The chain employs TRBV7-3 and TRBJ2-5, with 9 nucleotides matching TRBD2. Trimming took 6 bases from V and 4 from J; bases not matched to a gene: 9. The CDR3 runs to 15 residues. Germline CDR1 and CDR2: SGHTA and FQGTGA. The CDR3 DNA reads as TGTGCCAGCAGTCAAGGGGGTAGCGGGAGAGAGACCCAGTACTTC. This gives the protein CASSQGGSGRETQYF.

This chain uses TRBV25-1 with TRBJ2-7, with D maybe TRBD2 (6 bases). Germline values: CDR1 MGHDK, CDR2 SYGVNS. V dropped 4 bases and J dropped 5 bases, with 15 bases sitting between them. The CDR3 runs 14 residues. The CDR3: CASSGAGSRHEQYF. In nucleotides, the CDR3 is TGTGCCAGCAGTGGGGCGGGGTCCCGGCACGAGCAGTACTTC.

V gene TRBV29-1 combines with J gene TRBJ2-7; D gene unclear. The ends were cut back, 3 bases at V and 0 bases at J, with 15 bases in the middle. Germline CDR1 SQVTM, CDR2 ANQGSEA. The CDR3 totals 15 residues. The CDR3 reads CSVEDPGFNSYEQYF. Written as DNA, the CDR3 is TGCAGCGTTGAGGATCCGGGTTTCAACTCCTACGAGCAGTACTTC.

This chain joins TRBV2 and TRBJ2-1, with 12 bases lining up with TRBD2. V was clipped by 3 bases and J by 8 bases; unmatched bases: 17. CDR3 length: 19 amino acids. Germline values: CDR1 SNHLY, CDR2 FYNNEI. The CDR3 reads CASSDPPTTLAGGNDEQFF. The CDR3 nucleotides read TGTGCCAGCAGTGACCCCCCAACCACTCTAGCGGGAGGGAACGATGAGCAGTTCTTC.

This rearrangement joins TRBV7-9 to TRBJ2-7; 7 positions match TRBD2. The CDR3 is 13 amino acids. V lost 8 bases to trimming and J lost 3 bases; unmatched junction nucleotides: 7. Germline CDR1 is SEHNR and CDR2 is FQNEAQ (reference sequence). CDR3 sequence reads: CASEEGGDYEQYF. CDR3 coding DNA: TGTGCCAGCGAAGAGGGAGGGGACTACGAGCAGTACTTC.

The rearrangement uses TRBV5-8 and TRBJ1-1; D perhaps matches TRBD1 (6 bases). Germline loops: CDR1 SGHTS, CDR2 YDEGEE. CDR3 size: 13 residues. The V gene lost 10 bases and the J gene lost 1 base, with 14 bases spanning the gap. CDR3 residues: CADRQETNTEAFF. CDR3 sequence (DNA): TGTGCCGACAGACAGGAAACGAACACTGAAGCTTTCTTT.

The CDR3 bases are TGTGCCAGCACCCTACTAGCGGGAGGAAGGGTATCTCAAGAGACCCAGTACTTC. It codes for CASTLLAGGRVSQETQYF. The rearrangement joins TRBV7-9 to TRBJ2-5; 12 bases align to TRBD2. After removal of 7 bases from V and 2 bases from J, the junction contained 14 bases not matched to a gene. Per the germline V gene, CDR1 is SEHNR and CDR2 is FQNEAQ (reference sequence). The CDR3 loop spans 18 amino acids.

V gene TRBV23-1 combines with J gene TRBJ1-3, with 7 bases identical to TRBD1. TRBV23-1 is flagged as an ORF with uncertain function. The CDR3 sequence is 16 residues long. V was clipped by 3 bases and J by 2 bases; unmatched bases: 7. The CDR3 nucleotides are TGCGCCAGCAGTCATAAGGGGGCCTTCCCTGGAAACACCATATATTTT. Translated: CASSHKGAFPGNTIYF.

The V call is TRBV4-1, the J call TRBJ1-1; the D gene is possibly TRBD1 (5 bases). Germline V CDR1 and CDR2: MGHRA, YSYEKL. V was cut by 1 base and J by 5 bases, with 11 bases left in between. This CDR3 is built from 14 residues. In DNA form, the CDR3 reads TGCGCCAGCAGCCAAGGGCAGGGTCAGACTGAAGCTTTCTTT. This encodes CASSQGQGQTEAFF.